This entry lists 21 T cell receptor beta chains sequenced from one sample in a study of blood T cells in healthy people across ages. A second PCR, run for about 7 to 11 cycles, used a sample-barcoded 5' primer plus a J-beta primer mix. TCRdb called the 5' RACE reads again in MiXCR, with one record for every CDR3 protein. Among roughly 1,500,000 distinct CDR3 sequences listed, roughly a third were seen once. Sequenced material: blood. The receptors were sampled from a woman aged 25 to 39 in good health.

Only a few counts were recorded for this clonotype. This chain joins TRBV20-1 and TRBJ2-4; no clear D gene. The CDR3 spans 15 residues. Germline V gene sequence: CDR1 DFQATT, CDR2 SNEGSKA (reference sequence). The ends were cut back, 1 base at V and 0 bases at J, with 10 bases in the middle. CDR3 in amino acids: CSARGGTGAKNIQYF. In nucleotides, the CDR3 is TGCAGTGCTAGAGGAGGAACTGGAGCCAAAAACATTCAGTACTTC.

V and J are TRBV27 and TRBJ1-1, with D uncertain. Germline V CDR1 and CDR2: MNHEY, SMNVEV (reference sequence). The CDR3 has 16 residues. V lost 3 bases and J lost 6, with 20 bases in between. Written as DNA, the CDR3 is TGTGCCAGCAGTTTCAACCCCCTAGGACTAGAATCTGAAGCTTTCTTT. Translation gives CASSFNPLGLESEAFF.

The rearrangement links TRBV4-2 to TRBJ2-1; D unclear. V was shortened by 5 bases and J by 9 bases, with 11 bases between the two germline ends. Germline V gene data show CDR1 as LGHNA and CDR2 as YNFKEQ. The CDR3 runs to 12 residues. CDR3 bases: TGTGCCAGCAGCGTGAAATTTGGTGAGCAGTTCTTC. It is translated as CASSVKFGEQFF.

This clonotype was counted only a few times. The V and J genes are TRBV29-1 and TRBJ1-5, with 8 positions matching TRBD1. Germline V CDR1 and CDR2: SQVTM, ANQGSEA. CDR3 length: 15 residues. J lost 5 bases, V lost 4 bases, and 10 bases had no gene match. The CDR3 nucleotides read TGCAGCGTTGCATTAGGGACCAGGGGGCATCAGCCCCAGCATTTT. Translating it yields CSVALGTRGHQPQHF.

This clonotype appeared a few times. The V call is TRBV20-1, the J call TRBJ1-1; D is uncertain. Per germline, CDR1 DFQATT and CDR2 SNEGSKA (reference sequence). V dropped 6 bases and J dropped 0 bases, with 14 bases sitting between them. The CDR3 sequence is 14 residues long. The CDR3 DNA reads TGCAGTGCCCCAAGAGGGCTTATGAACACTGAAGCTTTCTTT. Residues: CSAPRGLMNTEAFF.

The rearrangement joins TRBV20-1 to TRBJ2-7, with a tentative D call TRBD2 (5 bases). V lost 4 bases to trimming and J lost 0 bases, with 10 bases between them. The CDR3 totals 13 residues. CDR1 is DFQATT, CDR2 SNEGSKA, per germline (reference sequence). The CDR3 loop reads CSAKGLHSYEQYF. DNA of the CDR3: TGCAGTGCTAAAGGACTCCACTCCTACGAGCAGTACTTC.

The rearrangement uses TRBV12-3 or TRBV12-4 and TRBJ1-5, with 7 bases fitting TRBD1. There are 15 residues in the CDR3. The ends lost 5 bases at V and 4 bases at J; junction bases unmatched: 8. The CDR3 DNA reads as TGTGCCAGCAGTCCGAGTTCAGGGGGGAATCAGCCCCAGCATTTT. Amino acid sequence: CASSPSSGGNQPQHF.

This clonotype was seen a handful of times. The chain has TRBV12-3 or TRBV12-4 and TRBJ2-7; 12 positions agree with TRBD2. Unmatched junction bases numbered 8, after V lost 6 bases and J lost 5 bases. This CDR3 is 15 amino acids long. The chain's CDR3 is CASRPGLAGFNEQYF. The DNA for the CDR3 is TGTGCCAGCAGGCCAGGACTAGCGGGGTTCAACGAGCAGTACTTC.

As for this clonotype: The junction shows a germline mismatch at one end, possibly a read error. The chain recombines TRBV3-1 with TRBJ2-7; maybe TRBD2 (6 bases). Germline CDR1 and CDR2: LGHDT and YNNKEL (reference sequence). The CDR3 has 14 amino acids. CDR3 loop: CVSSPPGSRGEQYF. CDR3 sequence (DNA): TGTGTCAGCAGCCCCCCCGGGAGCCGGGGCGAGCAGTACTTC.

The rearrangement uses TRBV19 and TRBJ2-3, with no clear D. The CDR3 totals 15 residues. Trimming took 5 bases from V and 4 from J, leaving 16 bases between them. Germline assignment: CDR1 LNHDA and CDR2 SQIVND (reference sequence). CDR3 region: CASSPAGPGADTQYF. In DNA, the CDR3 is TGTGCCAGTAGTCCTGCTGGTCCCGGCGCAGATACGCAGTATTTT.

This clonotype was recorded a few times. The gene calls are TRBV20-1 and TRBJ1-6, with D perhaps TRBD1 (6 bases). V was shortened by 5 bases and J by 8 bases, with 13 bases between the two germline ends. This CDR3 comprises 13 residues. From germline, CDR1 is DFQATT and CDR2 SNEGSKA (reference sequence). CDR3 coding DNA: TGCAGTGCTCCCGACAGGATCTATTCACCCCTCCACTTT. Translating it yields CSAPDRIYSPLHF.

The rearrangement links TRBV28 to TRBJ2-7; 7 positions agree with TRBD1. The germline CDR1 and CDR2 sequences are MDHEN and SYDVKM. This CDR3 spans 13 amino acids. The junction had 2 bases not matched to a gene; V was cut back by 6 bases and J by 0 bases. CDR3 protein: CASRGTDSYEQYF. The CDR3 DNA follows: TGTGCCAGCAGGGGGACAGACTCCTACGAGCAGTACTTC.

This clonotype appeared a few times. The chain combines TRBV20-1 with TRBJ2-5; D is unclear. The CDR3 is 11 residues long. Germline CDR1 and CDR2: DFQATT and SNEGSKA (reference sequence). Deletions cut 6 bases from V and 11 bases from J, with 16 bases between. Here the CDR3 DNA reads TGCAGTGCGATACTAAACAATGAGCAGTACTTC. This sequence encodes CSAILNNEQYF.

This chain uses TRBV6-2 or TRBV6-3 with TRBJ1-1; 8 bases align to TRBD1. After removal of 6 bases from V and 5 bases from J, the junction contained 11 bases not matched to a gene. Germline V gene sequence: CDR1 MNHEY, CDR2 SVGEGT. This CDR3 has 15 amino acids. Here the CDR3 reads CASSYWTGSGTEAFF. CDR3 nucleotide sequence: TGTGCCAGCAGCTATTGGACAGGGTCGGGGACTGAAGCTTTCTTT.

The gene calls are TRBV6-1 and TRBJ2-5; D ambiguous. The V gene's germline CDR1 is MNHNS and CDR2 SASEGT. The CDR3 is made up of 14 amino acids. Deletions cut 7 bases from V and 2 bases from J, with 14 bases between. The chain's CDR3 is CASIPGRRQETQYF. The CDR3 nucleotides read TGTGCCAGCATTCCGGGCCGCCGTCAAGAGACCCAGTACTTC.

The CDR3 DNA is TGCGCCAGCAGCCAAGGCGCAACTACATATGGCTACACCTTC. Translating it yields CASSQGATTYGYTF. This chain links TRBV4-1 with TRBJ1-2; no firm D call. CDR1 is MGHRA, CDR2 YSYEKL, per germline. V gave up 1 base and J gave up 5 bases, with 11 bases separating them. This CDR3 contains 14 residues.

The rearrangement uses TRBV6-2 or TRBV6-3 and TRBJ1-5; 10 bases are shared with TRBD1. There are 14 residues in the CDR3. Germline trimming cut 4 bases from V and 9 bases from J; bases unmatched to any gene: 6. Germline V gives CDR1 MNHEY, CDR2 SVGEGT. In DNA, the CDR3 is TGTGCCAGCAGTTCGGGACAGGGGTCATGGCCCCAGCATTTT. It specifies CASSSGQGSWPQHF.

The chain uses TRBV29-1 and TRBJ1-2; the D gene is possibly TRBD1 (6 bases). Per germline, CDR1 SQVTM and CDR2 ANQGSEA. V lost 3 bases, J lost 6 bases, and 14 bases lay in between. This CDR3 has 13 residues. The CDR3 here is CSVDSRGVDGYTF. CDR3 DNA sequence: TGCAGCGTTGACTCGAGGGGGGTAGATGGCTACACCTTC.

This sequence joins TRBV6-1 and TRBJ2-7; D assignment may be TRBD1 or TRBD2 (5 bases each). This CDR3 is built from 13 residues. The germline V gene encodes CDR1 MNHNS and CDR2 SASEGT. The germline V and J ends were trimmed by 6 bases and 9 bases, with 18 bases remaining between them. The DNA for the CDR3 is TGTGCCAGCAGCAGAGGGGCGCGGCCAGCGCAGTACTTC. It specifies CASSRGARPAQYF.

Worth noting for this clonotype: With a much larger clone just one base away, this may be a read error. The V gene is TRBV20-1, the J gene TRBJ2-3; a weak D match, TRBD2 (5 bases). Germline V gene lookup returns CDR1 DFQATT and CDR2 SNEGSKA (reference sequence). CDR3 length: 14 amino acids. The CDR3 sequence: CSARADYRWDTLYF. In DNA form, the CDR3 reads TGCAGTGCTAGAGCCGACTATCGGTGGGATACGCTGTATTTT.

This clonotype was observed many times. At one end the junction does not follow the germline gene, possibly because of a read error. V usage is TRBV5-1 and J usage is TRBJ2-7; weak D call: TRBD1 (6 bases). This CDR3 region has 13 residues. The germline V gene encodes CDR1 SGHRS and CDR2 YFSETQ. This CDR3 is CASSLDRTYEQYF. CDR3 coding DNA: TGTGCCAGCAGCTTAGACAGGACCTACGAGCAGTACTTC.